Listed below are T cell receptor beta chains from one sample, sequenced in a study of monozygotic twins with inflammatory bowel disease. TCRdb re-called the 5' RACE reads and gives one entry per CDR3 protein, without DNA. The ten most abundant clones cover roughly 8% of a sample with about 210,000 distinct CDR3 sequences. The sample taken for sequencing was blood. The receptors shown here come from a human donor with ulcerative colitis or Crohn's disease, or a healthy co-twin of an affected twin (not recorded which). Both conserved end residues are part of each CDR3.

J gene: TRBJ1-2; V gene: TRBV2; CDR3 protein: CASEEGTGQILYGYTF
J gene: TRBJ2-1; V gene: TRBV27; CDR3 protein: CASRQLNEQFF
J gene: TRBJ2-7; V gene: TRBV6-5; CDR3 protein: CASSYSGEQYF
J gene: TRBJ2-7; V gene: TRBV11-2; CDR3 protein: CASSPSRVVGEQYF
J gene: TRBJ1-5; V gene: TRBV10-3; CDR3 protein: CAISEWAGDGLNDQPQHF
J gene: TRBJ1-1; V gene: TRBV5-4; CDR3 protein: CASSLPLDSEAFF
J gene: TRBJ2-1; V gene: TRBV4-1; CDR3 protein: CASSHSPGGTRSYNEQFF
J gene: TRBJ1-6; V gene: TRBV9; CDR3 protein: CASSPDSLVSYNSPLHF
J gene: TRBJ2-1; V gene: TRBV24-1; CDR3 protein: CATSDLPSVSYNEQFF
J gene: TRBJ2-5; V gene: TRBV29-1; CDR3 protein: CSVAFWGLEKETQYF
J gene: TRBJ2-4; V gene: TRBV5-1; CDR3 protein: CASRADPTRDGIQYF
J gene: TRBJ2-1; V gene: TRBV5-1; CDR3 protein: CASSLYTSGVNEQFF
J gene: TRBJ2-1; V gene: TRBV20-1; CDR3 protein: CSATAGGENEQFF
J gene: TRBJ2-1; V gene: TRBV7-2; CDR3 protein: CASSYEFFGYNEQFF
J gene: TRBJ2-3; V gene: TRBV5-1; CDR3 protein: CASTSGTGMDTQYF
J gene: TRBJ2-2; V gene: TRBV11-2; CDR3 protein: CASRGLAGTGELFF
J gene: TRBJ2-6; V gene: TRBV27; CDR3 protein: CASSSMTVSGANVLTF
J gene: TRBJ1-1; V gene: TRBV6-1; CDR3 protein: CASSAGQGNTEAFF
J gene: TRBJ2-1; V gene: TRBV12-3/TRBV12-4; CDR3 protein: CASSPRLAGAPNEQFF
J gene: TRBJ2-2; V gene: TRBV6-1; CDR3 protein: CASTRTVNTGELFF
J gene: TRBJ1-4; V gene: TRBV7-2; CDR3 protein: CASSGGGIYEKLFF
J gene: TRBJ1-1; V gene: TRBV20-1; CDR3 protein: CSARVAGKNTEAFF
J gene: TRBJ2-7; V gene: TRBV6-1; CDR3 protein: CASTKSPSGSHEQYF
J gene: TRBJ2-3; V gene: TRBV10-3; CDR3 protein: CAISQGMGDTQYF
J gene: TRBJ1-5; V gene: TRBV20-1; CDR3 protein: CSATGTGGSRQPQHF
J gene: TRBJ2-5; V gene: TRBV20-1; CDR3 protein: CSAPHRDQTQYF
J gene: TRBJ2-5; V gene: TRBV7-9; CDR3 protein: CASSLARQALGPQYF
J gene: TRBJ2-1; V gene: TRBV3-1; CDR3 protein: CASSQTSGLAGSNEQFF